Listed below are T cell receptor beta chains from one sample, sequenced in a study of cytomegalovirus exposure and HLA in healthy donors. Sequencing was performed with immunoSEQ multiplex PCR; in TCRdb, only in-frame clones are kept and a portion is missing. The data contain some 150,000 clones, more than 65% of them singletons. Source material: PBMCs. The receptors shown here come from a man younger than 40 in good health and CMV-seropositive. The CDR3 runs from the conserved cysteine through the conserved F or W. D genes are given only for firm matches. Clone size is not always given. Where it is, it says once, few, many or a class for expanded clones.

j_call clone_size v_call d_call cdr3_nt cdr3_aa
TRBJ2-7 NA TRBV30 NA TGTGCCTGGAGTCTATTCAAAACCACCGCCGAGCAGTACTTC CAWSLFKTTAEQYF
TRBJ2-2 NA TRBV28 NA TGTGCCAGCAGGGGGAGCCCGAACACCGGGGAGCTGTTTTTT CASRGSPNTGELFF
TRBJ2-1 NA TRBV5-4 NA TGTGCCAGCAGCTCCCCGTTGCGGAACAATGAGCAGTTCTTC CASSSPLRNNEQFF
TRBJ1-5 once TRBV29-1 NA TGCAGCGTTGCTTGGACGGAGGATCAGCCCCAGCATTTT CSVAWTEDQPQHF
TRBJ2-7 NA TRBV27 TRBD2 TGTGCCAGCAGTTTAGTTGGGCTAGCGGACTTCTACGAGCAGTACTTC CASSLVGLADFYEQYF
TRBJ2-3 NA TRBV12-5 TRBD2 TGTGCTAGTGGTTCGCTCCGGACTAGCGGGGGGTATCGCACAGATACGCAGTATTTT CASGSLRTSGGYRTDTQYF
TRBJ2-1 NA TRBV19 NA TGTGCCAGTAGTCAAATGAGGGAACGGGCGGCCTACGTTACTGGGGAGCAGTTCTTC CASSQMRERAAYVTGEQFF
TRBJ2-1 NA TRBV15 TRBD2 TGTGCCACCAGGACCGGGACTAGCGGCTACAATGAGCAGTTCTTC CATRTGTSGYNEQFF
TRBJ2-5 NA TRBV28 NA TGTGCCACCCTAGGCCTTAAGACCCAGTACTTC CATLGLKTQYF
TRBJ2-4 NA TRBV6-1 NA TGTGCCAGCAGCCCCGGCGCAGGCATTCAGTACTTC CASSPGAGIQYF
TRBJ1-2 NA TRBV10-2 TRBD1 TGCGCCAGCAGTGAGGATCCGTACAGGGGTTTGTTTGGCTACACCTTC CASSEDPYRGLFGYTF
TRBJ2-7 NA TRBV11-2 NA TGTGCCAGCAGCTCCCCTAGTTCTTACGAGCAGTACTTC CASSSPSSYEQYF
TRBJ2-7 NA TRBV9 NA TGTGCCAGCAGCGCCTCGGACACACTACTGATACCAACCTACGAGCAGTACTTC CASSASDTLLIPTYEQYF
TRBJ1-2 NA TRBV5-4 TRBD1 TGTGCCAGCAGCCGGGACAGGGCCTATGGCTACACCTTC CASSRDRAYGYTF
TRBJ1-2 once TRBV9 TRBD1 TGTGCCAGCAGCGTAGGGGCGGACCAGGGGGGTGGCTACACCTTC CASSVGADQGGGYTF
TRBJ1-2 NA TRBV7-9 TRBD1 TGTGCCAGCAGCTTAACAGGGACAGGGGGGTATGGCTACACCTTC CASSLTGTGGYGYTF
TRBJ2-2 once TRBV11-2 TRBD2 TGTGCCAGCAGCTTGGGCGCGGGAGGACACACCGGGGAGCTGTTTTTT CASSLGAGGHTGELFF
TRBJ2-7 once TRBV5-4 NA TGTGCCAGCAGCTTGGGCCCGGGCTACGAGCAGTACTTC CASSLGPGYEQYF
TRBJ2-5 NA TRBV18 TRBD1 TGTGCCAGCTCACCATCCAGGGGGATAATGGAGACCCAGTACTTC CASSPSRGIMETQYF
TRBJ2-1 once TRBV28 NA TGTGCCAGCAGTTTAGGACAGACCTACAATGAGCAGTTCTTC CASSLGQTYNEQFF